Detailed here is one T cell receptor (beta chain). The entry originates in a study of T cell changes during pregnancy in multiple sclerosis. The assay was immunoSEQ multiplex PCR, and TCRdb's table has in-frame clones only and misses some. Of about 70,000 clones in the sample, about 90% were seen once. The receptor was isolated from a female donor with multiple sclerosis, enrolled in a pregnancy study. The sample was CD4+ T cells from peripheral blood mononuclear cells, taken after pregnancy.

CDR3 in DNA: TGTGCCACCAGCAGAGTTGTGGGACAGGGAGCGGGTGAGCAGTTCTTC. Amino acids: CATSRVVGQGAGEQFF. The chain links TRBV15 to TRBJ2-1, with TRBD1 identical over 9 bases. Trimming took 1 base from V and 9 from J; bases not matched to a gene: 10. The CDR3 length is 16 residues. Per germline, CDR1 LNHNV and CDR2 YYDKDF (reference sequence).